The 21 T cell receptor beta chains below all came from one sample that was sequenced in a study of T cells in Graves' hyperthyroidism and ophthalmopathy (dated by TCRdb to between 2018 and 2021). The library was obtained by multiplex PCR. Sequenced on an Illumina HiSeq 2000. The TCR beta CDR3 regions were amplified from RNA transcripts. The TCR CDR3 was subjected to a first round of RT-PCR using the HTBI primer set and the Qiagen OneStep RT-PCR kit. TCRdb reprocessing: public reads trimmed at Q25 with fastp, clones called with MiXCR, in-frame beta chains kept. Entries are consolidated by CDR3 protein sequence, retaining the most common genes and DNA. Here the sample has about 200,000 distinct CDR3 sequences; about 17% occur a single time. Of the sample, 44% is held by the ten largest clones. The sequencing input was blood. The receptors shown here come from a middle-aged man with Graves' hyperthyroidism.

The CDR3 protein is CASSLVGTTTDTQYF. The CDR3 DNA is TGTGCCAGCAGCTTAGTGGGGACTACCACAGATACGCAGTATTTT. The chain combines TRBV11-2 with TRBJ2-3; TRBD2 aligns across 7 bases. This CDR3 is 15 amino acids long. After removal of 1 base from V and 2 bases from J, the junction contained 3 bases not matched to a gene. Germline CDR1 and CDR2: SGHAT and FQNNGV.

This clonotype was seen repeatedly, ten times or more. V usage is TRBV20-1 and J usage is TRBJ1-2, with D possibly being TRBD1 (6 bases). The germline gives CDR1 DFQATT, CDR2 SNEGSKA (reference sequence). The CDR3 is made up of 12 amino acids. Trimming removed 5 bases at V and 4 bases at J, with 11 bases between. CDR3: CSAPPDSYGYTF. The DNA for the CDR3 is TGCAGTGCTCCGCCGGACAGCTATGGCTACACCTTC.

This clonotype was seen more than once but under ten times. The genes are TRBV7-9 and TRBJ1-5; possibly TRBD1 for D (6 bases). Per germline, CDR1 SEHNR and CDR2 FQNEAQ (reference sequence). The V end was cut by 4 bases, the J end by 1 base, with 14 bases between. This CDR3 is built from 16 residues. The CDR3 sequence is CASSSSPTGSNQPQHF. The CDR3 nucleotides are TGTGCCAGCAGCTCCTCTCCGACAGGCAGCAATCAGCCCCAGCATTTT.

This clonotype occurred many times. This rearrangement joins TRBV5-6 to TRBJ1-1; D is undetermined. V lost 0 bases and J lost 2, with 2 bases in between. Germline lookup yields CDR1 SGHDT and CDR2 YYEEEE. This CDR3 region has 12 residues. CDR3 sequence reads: CASSLANTEAFF. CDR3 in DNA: TGTGCCAGCAGCTTGGCCAACACTGAAGCTTTCTTT. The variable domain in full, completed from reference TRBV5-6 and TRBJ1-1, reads DAGVTQSPTHLIKTRGQQVTLRCSPKSGHDTVSWYQQALGQGPQFIFQYYEEEERQRGNFPDRFSGHQFPNYSSELNVNALLLGDSALYLCASSLANTEAFFGQGTRLTVV.

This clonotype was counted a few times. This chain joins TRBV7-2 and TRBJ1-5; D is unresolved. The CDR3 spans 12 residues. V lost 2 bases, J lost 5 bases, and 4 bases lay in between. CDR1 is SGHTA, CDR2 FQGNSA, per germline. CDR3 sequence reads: CASSLLHQPQHF. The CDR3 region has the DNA TGTGCCAGCAGCTTACTCCATCAGCCCCAGCATTTT.

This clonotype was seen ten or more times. CDR3 in DNA: TGTGCCAGCACCCCCCAGAGTGTCGAGCAGCCCCAGCATTTT. Its protein product is CASTPQSVEQPQHF. This chain joins TRBV6-1 and TRBJ1-5; no reliable D call. CDR3 size: 14 residues. Germline V gene data show CDR1 as MNHNS and CDR2 as SASEGT. Trimming cost V 7 bases and J 7 bases, with 17 bases left between them.

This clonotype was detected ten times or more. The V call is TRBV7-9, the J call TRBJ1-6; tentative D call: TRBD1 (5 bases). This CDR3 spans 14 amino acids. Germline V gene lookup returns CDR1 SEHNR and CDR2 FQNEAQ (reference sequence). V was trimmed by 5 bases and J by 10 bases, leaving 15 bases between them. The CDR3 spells CASSIGQRRSPLHF. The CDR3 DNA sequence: TGTGCCAGCAGCATCGGACAAAGGCGGTCACCCCTCCACTTT.

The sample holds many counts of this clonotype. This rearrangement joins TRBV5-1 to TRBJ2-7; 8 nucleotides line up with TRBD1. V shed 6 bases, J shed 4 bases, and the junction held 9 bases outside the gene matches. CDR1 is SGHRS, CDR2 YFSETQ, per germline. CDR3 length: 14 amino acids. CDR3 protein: CASKLDRAEYEQYF. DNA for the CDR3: TGCGCCAGCAAGCTGGACAGGGCAGAGTACGAGCAGTACTTC.

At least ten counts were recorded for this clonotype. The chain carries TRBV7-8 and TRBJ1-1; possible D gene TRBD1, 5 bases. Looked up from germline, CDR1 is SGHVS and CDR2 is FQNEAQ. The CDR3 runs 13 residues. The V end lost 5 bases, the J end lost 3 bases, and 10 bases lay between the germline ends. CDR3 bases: TGTGCCAGCAGCCCCGGGGGTGACACTGAAGCTTTCTTT. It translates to CASSPGGDTEAFF.

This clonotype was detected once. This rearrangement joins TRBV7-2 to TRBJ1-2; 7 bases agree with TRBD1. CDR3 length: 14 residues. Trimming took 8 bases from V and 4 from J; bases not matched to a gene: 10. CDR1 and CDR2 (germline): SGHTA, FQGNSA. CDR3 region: CASSRDSRLYGYTF. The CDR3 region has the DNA TGTGCCAGCTCCCGGGACAGCCGCCTCTATGGCTACACCTTC. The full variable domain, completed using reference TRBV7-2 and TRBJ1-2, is GAGVSQSPSNKVTEKGKDVELRCDPISGHTALYWYRQSLGQGLEFLIYFQGNSAPDKSGLPSDRFSAERTGGSVSTLTIQRTQQEDSAVYLCASSRDSRLYGYTFGSGTRLTVV.

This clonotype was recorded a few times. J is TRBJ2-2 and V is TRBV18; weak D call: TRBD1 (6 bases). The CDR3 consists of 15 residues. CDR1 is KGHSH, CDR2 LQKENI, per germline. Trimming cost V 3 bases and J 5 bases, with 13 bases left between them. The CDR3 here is CASSPAQGRTGELFF. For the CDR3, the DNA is TGTGCCAGCTCACCCGCACAGGGCAGAACCGGGGAGCTGTTTTTT.

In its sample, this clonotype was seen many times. The CDR3 region is CAWSLTGGNLRTFF. CDR3 bases: TGTGCCTGGAGCCTGACAGGGGGCAATCTCAGAACTTTCTTT. The chain couples TRBV30 to TRBJ1-1; 10 positions match TRBD1. The V gene's germline CDR1 is GTSNPN and CDR2 SVGIG (reference sequence). V was clipped by 3 bases and J by 12 bases; unmatched bases: 13. This CDR3 is 14 amino acids long.

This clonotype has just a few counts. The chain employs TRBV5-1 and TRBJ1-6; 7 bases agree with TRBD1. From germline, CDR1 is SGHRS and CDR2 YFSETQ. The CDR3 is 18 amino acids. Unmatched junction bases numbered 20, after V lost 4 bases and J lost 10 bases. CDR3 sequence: CASSPRTGQPESASPLHF. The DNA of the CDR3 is TGCGCCAGCAGCCCCCGGACAGGACAACCGGAGAGCGCGTCACCCCTCCACTTT. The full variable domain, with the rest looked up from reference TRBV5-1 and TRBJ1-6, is KAGVTQTPRYLIKTRGQQVTLSCSPISGHRSVSWYQQTPGQGLQFLFEYFSETQRNKGNFPGRFSGRQFSNSRSEMNVSTLELGDSALYLCASSPRTGQPESASPLHFGNGTRLTVT.

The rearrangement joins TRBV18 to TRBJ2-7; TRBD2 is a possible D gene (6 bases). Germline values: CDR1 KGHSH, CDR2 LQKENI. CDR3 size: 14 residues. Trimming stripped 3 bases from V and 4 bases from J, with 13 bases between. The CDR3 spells CASSPQEGIYEQYF. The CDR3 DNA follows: TGTGCCAGCTCACCCCAGGAGGGGATATACGAGCAGTACTTC.

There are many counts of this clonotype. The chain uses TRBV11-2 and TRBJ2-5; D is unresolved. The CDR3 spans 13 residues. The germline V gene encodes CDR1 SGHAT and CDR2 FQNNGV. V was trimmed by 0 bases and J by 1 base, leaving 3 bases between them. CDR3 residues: CASSLEIQETQYF. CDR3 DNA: TGTGCCAGCAGCTTAGAAATCCAAGAGACCCAGTACTTC. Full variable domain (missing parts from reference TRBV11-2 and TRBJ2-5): EAGVAQSPRYKIIEKRQSVAFWCNPISGHATLYWYQQILGQGPKLLIQFQNNGVVDDSQLPKDRFSAERLKGVDSTLKIQPAKLEDSAVYLCASSLEIQETQYFGPGTRLLVL.

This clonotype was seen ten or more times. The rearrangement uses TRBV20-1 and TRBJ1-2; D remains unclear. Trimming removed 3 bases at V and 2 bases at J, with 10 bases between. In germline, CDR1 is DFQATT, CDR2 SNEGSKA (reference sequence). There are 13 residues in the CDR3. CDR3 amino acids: CSASSLANYGYTF. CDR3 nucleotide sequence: TGCAGTGCTAGCTCCCTTGCGAACTATGGCTACACCTTC.

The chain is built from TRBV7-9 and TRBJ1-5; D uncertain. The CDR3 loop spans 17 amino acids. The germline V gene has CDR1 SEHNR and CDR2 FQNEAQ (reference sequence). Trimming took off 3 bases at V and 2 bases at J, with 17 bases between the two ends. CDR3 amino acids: CASSLGPRGPRNQPQHF. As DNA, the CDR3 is TGTGCCAGCAGCTTGGGTCCCCGAGGACCGCGCAATCAGCCCCAGCATTTT.

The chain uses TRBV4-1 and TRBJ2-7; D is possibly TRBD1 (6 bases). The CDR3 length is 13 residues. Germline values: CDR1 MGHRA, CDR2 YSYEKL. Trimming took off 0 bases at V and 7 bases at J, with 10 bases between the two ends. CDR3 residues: CASSQDRGWEQYF. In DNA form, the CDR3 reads TGCGCCAGCAGCCAAGATAGGGGGTGGGAGCAGTACTTC.

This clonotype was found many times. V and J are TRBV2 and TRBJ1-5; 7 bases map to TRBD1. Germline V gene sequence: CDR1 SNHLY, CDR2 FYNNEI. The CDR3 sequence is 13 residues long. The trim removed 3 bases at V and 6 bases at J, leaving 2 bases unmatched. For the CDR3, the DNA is TGTGCCAGCAGTGACAGGGGGTTTCAGCCCCAGCATTTT. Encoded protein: CASSDRGFQPQHF. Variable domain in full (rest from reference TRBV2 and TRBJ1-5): EPEVTQTPSHQVTQMGQEVILRCVPISNHLYFYWYRQILGQKVEFLVSFYNNEISEKSEIFDDQFSVERPDGSNFTLKIRSTKLEDSAMYFCASSDRGFQPQHFGDGTRLSIL.

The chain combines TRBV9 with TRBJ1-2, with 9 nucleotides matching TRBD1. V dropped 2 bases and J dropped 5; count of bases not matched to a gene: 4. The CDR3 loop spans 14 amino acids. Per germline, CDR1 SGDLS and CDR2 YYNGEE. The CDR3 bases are TGTGCCAGCAGCGTGGGGACAGGGCTGTATGGCTACACCTTC. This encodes CASSVGTGLYGYTF.

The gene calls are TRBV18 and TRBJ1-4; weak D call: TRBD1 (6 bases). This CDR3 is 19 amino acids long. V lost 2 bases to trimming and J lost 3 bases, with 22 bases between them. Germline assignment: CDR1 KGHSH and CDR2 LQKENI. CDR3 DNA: TGTGCCAGCTCACCAAACAGGGCCCCTAGAGGACCCCCTAATGAAAAACTGTTTTTT. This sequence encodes CASSPNRAPRGPPNEKLFF.